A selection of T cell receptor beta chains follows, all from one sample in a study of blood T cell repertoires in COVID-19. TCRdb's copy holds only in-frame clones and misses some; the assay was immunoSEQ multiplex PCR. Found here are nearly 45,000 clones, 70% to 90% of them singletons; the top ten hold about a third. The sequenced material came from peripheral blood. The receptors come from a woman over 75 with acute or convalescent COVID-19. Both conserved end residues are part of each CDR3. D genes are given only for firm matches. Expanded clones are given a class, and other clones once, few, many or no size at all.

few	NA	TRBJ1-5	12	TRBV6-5	TGTGCCAGCGCACTTAGCAATCAGCCCCAGCATTTT	CASALSNQPQHF
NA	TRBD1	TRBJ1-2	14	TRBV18	TGTGCCAGCTCGCAGGGACAGGTTGTCGATGGCTACACCTTC	CASSQGQVVDGYTF
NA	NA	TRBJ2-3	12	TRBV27	TGTGCCAGCAGTTCCCGATATAGTGCGCAGTATTTT	CASSSRYSAQYF
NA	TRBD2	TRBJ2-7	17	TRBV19	TGTGCCAGTAGTAAGCAGGGAACTAGCGGGAGATCTGACGAGCAGTACTTC	CASSKQGTSGRSDEQYF
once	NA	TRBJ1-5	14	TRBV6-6	TGTGCCAGCAGTTCCACAGGCTCCAATCAGCCCCAGCATTTT	CASSSTGSNQPQHF
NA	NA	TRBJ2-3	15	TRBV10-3	TGTGCCATCACCCAGGAACTCGTTAGCACAGATACGCAGTATTTT	CAITQELVSTDTQYF
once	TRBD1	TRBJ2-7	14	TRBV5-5	TGTGCCAGCAGCTCCAGGGGGAGTAACTACGAGCAGTACTTC	CASSSRGSNYEQYF
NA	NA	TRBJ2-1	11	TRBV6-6	TGTGCCAGCAGTTCCCTAAATGAGCAGTTCTTC	CASSSLNEQFF
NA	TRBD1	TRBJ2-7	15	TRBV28	TGTGCCAGCGGGGGAAGAACAGGGGGCGCGTACGAGCAGTACTTC	CASGGRTGGAYEQYF
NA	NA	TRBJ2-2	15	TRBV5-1	TGCGCCAGCAGCTTGGGTAGCGGCAACACCGGGGAGCTGTTTTTT	CASSLGSGNTGELFF
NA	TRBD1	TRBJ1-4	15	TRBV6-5	TGTGCCAGCAGTTACGGCGGACAGGGCGTAGAAAAACTGTTTTTT	CASSYGGQGVEKLFF
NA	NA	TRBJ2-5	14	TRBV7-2	TGTGCCAGCAGCTTAGGAGCCCCGTCCGAGACCCAGTACTTC	CASSLGAPSETQYF
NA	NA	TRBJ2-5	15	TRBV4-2	TGTGCCAGCAGCCAAGATGGGGGGAGACAAGAGACCCAGTACTTC	CASSQDGGRQETQYF
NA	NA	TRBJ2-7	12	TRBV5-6	TGTGCCAGCAGCATGAGCTCCTACGAGCAGTACTTC	CASSMSSYEQYF